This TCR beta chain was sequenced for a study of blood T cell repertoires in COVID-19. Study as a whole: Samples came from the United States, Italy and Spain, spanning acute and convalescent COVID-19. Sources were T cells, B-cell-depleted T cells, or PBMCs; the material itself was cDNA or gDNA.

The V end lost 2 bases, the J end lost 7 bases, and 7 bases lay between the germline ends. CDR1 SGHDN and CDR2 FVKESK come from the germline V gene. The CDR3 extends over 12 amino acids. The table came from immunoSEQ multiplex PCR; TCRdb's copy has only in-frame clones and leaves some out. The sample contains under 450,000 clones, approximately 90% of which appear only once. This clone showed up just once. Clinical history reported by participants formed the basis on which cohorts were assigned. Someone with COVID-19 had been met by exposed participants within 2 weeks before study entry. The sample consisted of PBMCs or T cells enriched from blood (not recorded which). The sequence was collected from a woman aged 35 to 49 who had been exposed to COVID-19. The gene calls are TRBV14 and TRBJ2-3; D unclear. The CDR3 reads CASSQSDYTQYF. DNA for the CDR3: TGTGCCAGCAGCCAATCTGACTATACGCAGTATTTT.